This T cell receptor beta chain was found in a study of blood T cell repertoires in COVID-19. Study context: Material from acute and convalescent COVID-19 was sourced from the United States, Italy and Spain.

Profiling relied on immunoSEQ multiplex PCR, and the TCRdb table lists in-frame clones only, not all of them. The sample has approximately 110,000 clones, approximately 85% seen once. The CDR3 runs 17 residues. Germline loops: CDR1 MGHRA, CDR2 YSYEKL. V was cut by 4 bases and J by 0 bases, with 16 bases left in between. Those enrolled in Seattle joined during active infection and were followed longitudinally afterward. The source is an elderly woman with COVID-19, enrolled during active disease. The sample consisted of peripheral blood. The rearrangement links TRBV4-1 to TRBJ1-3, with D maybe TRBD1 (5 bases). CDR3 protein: CASSRGGVVISGNTIYF. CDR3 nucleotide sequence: TGCGCCAGCAGCCGGGGAGGGGTCGTGATCTCTGGAAACACCATATATTTT.